The 3 T cell receptor beta chains given below trace back to one sample, sequenced in a study of cytomegalovirus exposure and HLA in healthy donors (dated by TCRdb to about 2017). The library was built by means of the immunoSEQ multiplex PCR assay. For the multiplex PCR, a mixture combining 60 forward primers for TCR Vbeta segments and 13 reverse primers for TCR Jbeta segments was used. Here the immuneACCESS table is served through TCRdb, limited to in-frame sequences with V and J called. Missing clones are a known gap in these copies; in checked studies unresolved V genes cover under half, and the rest lacks a known reason. This sample is represented by more than 90,000 clones; more than 75% of them were singletons. Clones ranked in the top ten supply 0.76% of the sample. Material for sequencing was PBMCs. These receptors were collected from a woman in her sixties or seventies in good health and CMV-seronegative.

The chain links TRBV7-9 to TRBJ1-6; 9 bases agree with TRBD1. The CDR3 is 14 amino acids. V shed 5 bases and J 8 bases; nucleotides not matched to a gene: 4. Germline V gives CDR1 SEHNR, CDR2 FQNEAQ (reference sequence). This CDR3 reads CASSRTGADSPLHF. The CDR3 bases are TGTGCCAGCAGCCGGACAGGGGCTGATTCACCCCTCCACTTT.

The rearrangement uses TRBV6-5 and TRBJ1-2; TRBD1 aligns across 10 bases. CDR1 and CDR2 (germline): MNHEY, SVGAGI. The CDR3 is 15 residues long. The trim removed 4 bases at V and 1 base at J, leaving 3 bases unmatched. DNA for the CDR3: TGTGCCAGCAGTTTGACAGGGGGCCGTAACTATGGCTACACCTTC. Protein: CASSLTGGRNYGYTF.

This clone was detected only a few times. The chain carries TRBV7-2 and TRBJ1-4; D is possibly TRBD1 (6 bases). The CDR3 has 14 residues. V gave up 8 bases and J gave up 6 bases, with 16 bases separating them. Germline CDR1 reads SGHTA; CDR2 reads FQGNSA. CDR3 region: CASSAGGTYEKLFF. In nucleotides, the CDR3 is TGTGCCAGCTCGGCGGGGGGCACATATGAAAAACTGTTTTTT.